This T cell receptor beta chain was profiled in a study of blood T cell repertoires in COVID-19. Some clones are missing from TCRdb's copy, which holds only in-frame ones; the method was immunoSEQ multiplex PCR. Altogether about 260,000 clones are present, approximately 88% being singletons, with the ten largest covering around 3.1%. CDR1 and CDR2 (germline): SGDLS, YYNGEE. J lost 4 bases, V lost 4 bases, and 4 bases had no gene match. CDR3 length: 14 residues. In the 2 weeks before study entry, exposed participants met a COVID-19 case, which was PCR-confirmed or clinician-diagnosed. This receptor was taken from a woman aged 40 to 55 who had been exposed to COVID-19. Sequenced sample: PBMCs or T cells enriched from blood (not recorded which). This chain links TRBV9 with TRBJ2-5, with TRBD2 identical over 10 bases. The CDR3, as DNA: TGTGCCAGCAGCCCCCGGACTAGCGGAGAGACCCAGTACTTC. Its translation is CASSPRTSGETQYF. Full variable domain (rest looked up from reference TRBV9 and TRBJ2-5): DSGVTQTPKHLITATGQRVTLRCSPRSGDLSVYWYQQSLDQGLQFLIQYYNGEERAKGNILERFSAQQFPDLHSELNLSSLELGDSALYFCASSPRTSGETQYFGPGTRLLVL.